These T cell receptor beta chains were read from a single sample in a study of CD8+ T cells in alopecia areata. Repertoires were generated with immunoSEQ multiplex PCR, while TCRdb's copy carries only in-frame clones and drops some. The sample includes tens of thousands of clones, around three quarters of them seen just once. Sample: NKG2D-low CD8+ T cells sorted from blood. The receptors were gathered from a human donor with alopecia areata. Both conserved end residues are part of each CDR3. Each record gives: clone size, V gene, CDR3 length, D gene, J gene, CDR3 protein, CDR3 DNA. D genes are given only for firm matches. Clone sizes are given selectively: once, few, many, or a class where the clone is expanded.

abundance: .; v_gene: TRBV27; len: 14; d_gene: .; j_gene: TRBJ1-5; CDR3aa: CASSWGVGNQPQHF; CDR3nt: TGTGCCAGCAGTTGGGGAGTTGGCAATCAGCCCCAGCATTTT
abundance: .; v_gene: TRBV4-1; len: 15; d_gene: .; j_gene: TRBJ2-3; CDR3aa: CASSQEPGATDTQYF; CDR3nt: TGCGCCAGCAGCCAAGAACCGGGGGCAACAGATACGCAGTATTTT
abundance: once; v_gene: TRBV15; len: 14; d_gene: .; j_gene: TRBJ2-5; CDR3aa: CATSRDGQILTQYF; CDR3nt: TGTGCCACCAGCAGAGATGGACAGATTCTGACCCAGTACTTC
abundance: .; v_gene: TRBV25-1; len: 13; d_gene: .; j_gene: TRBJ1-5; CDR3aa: CASSEIANQPQHF; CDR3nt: TGTGCCAGCAGTGAGATAGCCAATCAGCCCCAGCATTTT
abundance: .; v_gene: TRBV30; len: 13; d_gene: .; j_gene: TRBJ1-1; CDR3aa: CAWSVGQATEAFF; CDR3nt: TGTGCCTGGAGTGTGGGGCAGGCCACTGAAGCTTTCTTT
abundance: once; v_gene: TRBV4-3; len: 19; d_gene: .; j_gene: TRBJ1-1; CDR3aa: CASSQNPRGPEGVNTEAFF; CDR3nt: TGCGCCAGCAGCCAAAATCCCCGGGGCCCGGAGGGGGTGAACACTGAAGCTTTCTTT
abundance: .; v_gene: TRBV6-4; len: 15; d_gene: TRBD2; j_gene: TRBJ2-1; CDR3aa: CASSDSAGDNNEQFF; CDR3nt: TGTGCCAGCAGTGACTCTGCGGGGGATAACAATGAGCAGTTCTTC
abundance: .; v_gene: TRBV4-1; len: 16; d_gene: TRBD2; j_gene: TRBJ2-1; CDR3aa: CASSQELAGGLDEQFF; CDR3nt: TGCGCCAGCAGCCAAGAACTAGCGGGAGGACTGGATGAGCAGTTCTTC
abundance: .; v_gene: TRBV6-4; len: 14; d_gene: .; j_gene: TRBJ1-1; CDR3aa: CASSDGEAATEAFF; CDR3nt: TGTGCCAGCAGTGACGGAGAGGCGGCCACTGAAGCTTTCTTT
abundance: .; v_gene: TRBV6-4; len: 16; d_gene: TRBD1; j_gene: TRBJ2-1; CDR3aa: CASSETGTGGYNEQFF; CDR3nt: TGTGCCAGCAGCGAAACCGGGACAGGGGGGTACAATGAGCAGTTCTTC
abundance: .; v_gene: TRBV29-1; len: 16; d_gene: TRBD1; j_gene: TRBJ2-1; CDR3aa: CSVEISLRGSYNEQFF; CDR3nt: TGCAGCGTTGAAATCTCACTCAGGGGGTCCTACAATGAGCAGTTCTTC
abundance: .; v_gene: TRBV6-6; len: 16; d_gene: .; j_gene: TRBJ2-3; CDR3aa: CASSSSPPGPTDTQYF; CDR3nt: TGTGCCAGCAGTTCGTCTCCGCCGGGACCCACAGATACGCAGTATTTT
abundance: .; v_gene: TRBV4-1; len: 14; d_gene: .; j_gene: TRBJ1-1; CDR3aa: CASSQDPQWTEAFF; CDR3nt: TGCGCCAGCAGCCAAGATCCCCAATGGACTGAAGCTTTCTTT
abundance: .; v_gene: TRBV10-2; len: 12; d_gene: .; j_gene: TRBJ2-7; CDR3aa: CASSVLGSEQYF; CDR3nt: TGCGCCAGCAGCGTTTTAGGGAGCGAGCAGTACTTC
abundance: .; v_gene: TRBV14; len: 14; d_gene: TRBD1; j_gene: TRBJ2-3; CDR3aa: CASSPRDRVDTQYF; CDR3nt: TGTGCCAGCAGCCCCCGGGACAGGGTGGATACGCAGTATTTT
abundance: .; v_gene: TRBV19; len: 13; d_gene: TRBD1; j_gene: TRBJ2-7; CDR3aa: CASSYTGGYEQYF; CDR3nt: TGTGCCAGTAGCTACACAGGGGGCTACGAGCAGTACTTC
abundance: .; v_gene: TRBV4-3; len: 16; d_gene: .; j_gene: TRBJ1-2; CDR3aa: CASSQDTSSQNYGYTF; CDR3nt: TGCGCCAGCAGCCAAGATACGTCCAGCCAAAACTATGGCTACACCTTC
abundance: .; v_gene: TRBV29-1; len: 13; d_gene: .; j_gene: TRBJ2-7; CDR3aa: CSVLVGNSYEQYF; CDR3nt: TGCAGCGTTCTGGTCGGAAACTCCTACGAGCAGTACTTC
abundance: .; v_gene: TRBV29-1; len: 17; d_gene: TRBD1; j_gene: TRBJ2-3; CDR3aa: CSVEDLSGGGSTDTQYF; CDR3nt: TGCAGCGTTGAAGATCTGTCAGGGGGCGGTAGTACAGATACGCAGTATTTT
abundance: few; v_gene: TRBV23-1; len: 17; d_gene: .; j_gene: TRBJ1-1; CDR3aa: CASSQPWAGKMNTEAFF; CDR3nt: TGCGCCAGCAGTCAACCATGGGCAGGGAAGATGAACACTGAAGCTTTCTTT
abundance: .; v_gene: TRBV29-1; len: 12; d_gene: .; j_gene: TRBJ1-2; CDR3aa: CSVPRVNYGYTF; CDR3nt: TGCAGCGTCCCACGGGTCAACTATGGCTACACCTTC
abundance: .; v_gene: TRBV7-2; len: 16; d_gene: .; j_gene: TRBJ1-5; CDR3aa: CASSLEGPYSNQPQHF; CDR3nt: TGTGCCAGCAGCTTAGAGGGCCCCTATAGCAATCAGCCCCAGCATTTT
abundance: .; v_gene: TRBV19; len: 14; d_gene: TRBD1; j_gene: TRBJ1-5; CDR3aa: CASTQTGLNQPQHF; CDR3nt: TGTGCCAGTACCCAGACAGGGCTTAATCAGCCCCAGCATTTT
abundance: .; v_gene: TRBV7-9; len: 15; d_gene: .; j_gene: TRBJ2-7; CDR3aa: CASSPPLEAWYEQYF; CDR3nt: TGTGCCAGCAGCCCGCCACTTGAAGCTTGGTACGAGCAGTACTTC
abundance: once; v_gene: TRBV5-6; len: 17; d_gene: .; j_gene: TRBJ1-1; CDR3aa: CASSWGSSGEMNTEAFF; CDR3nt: TGTGCCAGCAGCTGGGGATCCTCAGGGGAGATGAACACTGAAGCTTTCTTT
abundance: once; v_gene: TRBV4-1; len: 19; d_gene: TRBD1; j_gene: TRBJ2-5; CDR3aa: CASSQVVFRTGGRQETQYF; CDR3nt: TGCGCCAGCAGCCAAGTCGTTTTCAGGACAGGGGGCCGGCAAGAGACCCAGTACTTC
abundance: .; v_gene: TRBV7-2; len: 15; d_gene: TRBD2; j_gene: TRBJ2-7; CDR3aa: CASSASGTSRYEQYF; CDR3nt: TGTGCCAGCAGCGCCTCCGGGACTAGCCGCTACGAGCAGTACTTC
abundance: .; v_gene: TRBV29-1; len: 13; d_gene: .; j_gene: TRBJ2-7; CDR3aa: CSVEPGPAYEQYF; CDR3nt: TGCAGCGTTGAACCGGGACCGGCCTACGAGCAGTACTTC
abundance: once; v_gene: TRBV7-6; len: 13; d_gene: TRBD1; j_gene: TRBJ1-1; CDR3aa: CASSSRPGQSLFF; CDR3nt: TGTGCCAGCAGCTCGAGACCGGGACAGAGCCTTTTCTTT
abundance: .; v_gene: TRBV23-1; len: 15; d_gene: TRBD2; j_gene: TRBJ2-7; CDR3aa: CASSHSTSGRHEQYF; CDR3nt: TGCGCCAGCAGTCACTCGACTAGCGGGAGACACGAGCAGTACTTC
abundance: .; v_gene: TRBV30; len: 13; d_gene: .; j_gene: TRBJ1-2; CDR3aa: CAWTIYSNYGYTF; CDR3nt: TGTGCCTGGACTATTTACAGCAACTATGGCTACACCTTC
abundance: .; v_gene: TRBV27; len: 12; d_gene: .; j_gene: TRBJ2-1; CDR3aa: CASSPDLSPQFF; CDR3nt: TGTGCCAGCAGTCCGGACCTTAGCCCGCAGTTCTTC
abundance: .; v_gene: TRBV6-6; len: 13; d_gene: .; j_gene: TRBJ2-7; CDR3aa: CASTSGPREEQYF; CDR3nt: TGTGCCAGCACCTCGGGACCGAGGGAAGAGCAGTACTTC
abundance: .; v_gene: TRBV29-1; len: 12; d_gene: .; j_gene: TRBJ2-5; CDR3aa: CSVDTRGETQYF; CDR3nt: TGCAGCGTTGATACTAGAGGCGAGACCCAGTACTTC
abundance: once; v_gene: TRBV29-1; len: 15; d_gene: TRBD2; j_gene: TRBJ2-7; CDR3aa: CSVEDLERGSYEQYF; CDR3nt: TGCAGCGTTGAAGATCTGGAGCGGGGCTCCTACGAGCAGTACTTC
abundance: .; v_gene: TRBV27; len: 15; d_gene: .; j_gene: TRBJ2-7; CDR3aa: CASSLSAEDTYEQYF; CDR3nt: TGTGCCAGCAGTTTAAGCGCGGAAGACACCTACGAGCAGTACTTC
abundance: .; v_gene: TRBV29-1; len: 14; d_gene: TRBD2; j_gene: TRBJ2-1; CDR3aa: CSVAGLVNYNEQFF; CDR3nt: TGCAGCGTCGCGGGACTAGTTAACTACAATGAGCAGTTCTTC
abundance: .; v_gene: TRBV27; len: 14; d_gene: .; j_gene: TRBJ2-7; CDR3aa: CASSFQGFSYEQYF; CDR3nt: TGTGCCAGCAGTTTCCAGGGTTTCTCCTACGAGCAGTACTTC
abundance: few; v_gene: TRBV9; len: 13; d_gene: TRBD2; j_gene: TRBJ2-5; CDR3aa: CASSPAGEETQYF; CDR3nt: TGTGCCAGCAGCCCAGCGGGGGAGGAGACCCAGTACTTC
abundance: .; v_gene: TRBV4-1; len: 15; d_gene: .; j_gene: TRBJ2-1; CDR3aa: CASSQARYTYNEQFF; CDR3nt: TGCGCCAGCAGCCAAGCTAGGTACACCTACAATGAGCAGTTCTTC
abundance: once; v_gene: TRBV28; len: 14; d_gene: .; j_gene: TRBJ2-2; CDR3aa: CASIRLGGPGELFF; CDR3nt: TGTGCCAGCATTAGATTGGGCGGGCCCGGGGAGCTGTTTTTT
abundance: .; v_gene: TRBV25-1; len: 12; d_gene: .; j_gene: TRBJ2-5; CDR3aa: CASSQQWASLYF; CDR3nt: TGTGCCAGCAGTCAACAGTGGGCTTCGCTGTACTTC
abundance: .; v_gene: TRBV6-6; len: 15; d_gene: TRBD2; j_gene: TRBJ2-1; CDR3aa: CASSPPGLASNEQFF; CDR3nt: TGTGCCAGCAGCCCGCCGGGACTAGCATCCAATGAGCAGTTCTTC
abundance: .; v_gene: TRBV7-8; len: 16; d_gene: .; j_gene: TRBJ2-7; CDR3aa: CASSLLAGTHTYEQYF; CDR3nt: TGTGCCAGCAGCTTATTAGCCGGGACTCATACCTACGAGCAGTACTTC
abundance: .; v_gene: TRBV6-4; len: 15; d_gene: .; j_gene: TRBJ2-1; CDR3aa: CASSDQLDSNNEQFF; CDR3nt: TGTGCCAGCAGTGACCAACTCGACAGTAACAATGAGCAGTTCTTC